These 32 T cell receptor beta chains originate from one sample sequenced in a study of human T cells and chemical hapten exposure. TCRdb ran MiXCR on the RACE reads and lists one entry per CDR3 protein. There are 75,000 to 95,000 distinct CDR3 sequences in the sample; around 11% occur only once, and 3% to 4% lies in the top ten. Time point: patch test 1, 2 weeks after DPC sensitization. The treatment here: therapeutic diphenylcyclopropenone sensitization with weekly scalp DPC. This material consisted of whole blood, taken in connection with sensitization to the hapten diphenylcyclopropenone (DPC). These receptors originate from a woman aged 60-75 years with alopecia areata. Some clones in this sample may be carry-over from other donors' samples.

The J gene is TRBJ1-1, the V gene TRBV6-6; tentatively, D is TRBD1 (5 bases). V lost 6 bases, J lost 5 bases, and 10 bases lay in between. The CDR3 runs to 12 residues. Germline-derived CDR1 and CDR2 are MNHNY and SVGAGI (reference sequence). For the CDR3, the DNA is TGTGCCAGCAGGACGACAGTAACTGAAGCTTTCTTT. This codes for CASRTTVTEAFF.

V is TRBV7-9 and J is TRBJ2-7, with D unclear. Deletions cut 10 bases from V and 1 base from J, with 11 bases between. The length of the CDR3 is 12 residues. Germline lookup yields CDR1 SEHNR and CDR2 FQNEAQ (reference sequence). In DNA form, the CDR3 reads TGTGCCACCGACATCAGTTCCTACGAGCAGTACTTC. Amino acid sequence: CATDISSYEQYF.

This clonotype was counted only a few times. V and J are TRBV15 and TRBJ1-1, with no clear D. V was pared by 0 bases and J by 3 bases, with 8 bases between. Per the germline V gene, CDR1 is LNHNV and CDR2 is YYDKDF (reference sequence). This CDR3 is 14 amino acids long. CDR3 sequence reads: CATSRDRGHTEAFF. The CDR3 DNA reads TGTGCCACCAGCAGAGATCGGGGTCACACTGAAGCTTTCTTT.

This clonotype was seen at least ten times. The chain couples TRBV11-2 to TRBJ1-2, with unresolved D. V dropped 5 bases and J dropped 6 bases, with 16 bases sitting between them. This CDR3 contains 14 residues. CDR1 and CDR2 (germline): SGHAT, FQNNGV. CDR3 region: CASSPAGLFDGYTF. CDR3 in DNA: TGTGCCAGCAGCCCCGCCGGTCTTTTCGATGGCTACACCTTC.

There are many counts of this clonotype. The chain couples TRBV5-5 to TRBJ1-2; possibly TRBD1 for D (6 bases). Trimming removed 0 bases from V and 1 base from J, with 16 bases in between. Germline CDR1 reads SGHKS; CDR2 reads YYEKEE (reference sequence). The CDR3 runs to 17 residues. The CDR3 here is CASSLAPGEFGNYGYTF. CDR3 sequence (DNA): TGTGCCAGCAGCTTGGCCCCAGGGGAGTTTGGTAACTATGGCTACACCTTC.

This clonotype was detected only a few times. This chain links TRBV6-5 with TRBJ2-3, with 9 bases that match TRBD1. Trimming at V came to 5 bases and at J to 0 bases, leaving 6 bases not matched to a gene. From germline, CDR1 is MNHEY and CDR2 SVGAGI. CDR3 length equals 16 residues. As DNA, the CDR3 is TGTGCCAGCAGTCGAGAAACAGGGGGCAGCACAGATACGCAGTATTTT. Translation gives CASSRETGGSTDTQYF.

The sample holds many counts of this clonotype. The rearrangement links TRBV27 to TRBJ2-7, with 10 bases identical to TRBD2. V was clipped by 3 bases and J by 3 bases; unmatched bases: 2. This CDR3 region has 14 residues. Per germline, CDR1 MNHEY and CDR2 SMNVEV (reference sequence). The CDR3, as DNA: TGTGCCAGCAGTTTGTCTAGCGGGGGCTACGAGCAGTACTTC. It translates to CASSLSSGGYEQYF.

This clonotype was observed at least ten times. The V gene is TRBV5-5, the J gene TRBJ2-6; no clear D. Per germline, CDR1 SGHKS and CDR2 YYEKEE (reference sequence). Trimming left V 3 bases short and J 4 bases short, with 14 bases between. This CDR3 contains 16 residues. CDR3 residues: CASSSQGAGGANVLTF. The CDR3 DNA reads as TGTGCCAGCAGCTCCCAAGGCGCTGGCGGGGCCAACGTCCTGACTTTC. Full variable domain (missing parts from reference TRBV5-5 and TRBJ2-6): DAGVTQSPTHLIKTRGQQVTLRCSPISGHKSVSWYQQVLGQGPQFIFQYYEKEERGRGNFPDRFSARQFPNYSSELNVNALLLGDSALYLCASSSQGAGGANVLTFGAGSRLTVL.

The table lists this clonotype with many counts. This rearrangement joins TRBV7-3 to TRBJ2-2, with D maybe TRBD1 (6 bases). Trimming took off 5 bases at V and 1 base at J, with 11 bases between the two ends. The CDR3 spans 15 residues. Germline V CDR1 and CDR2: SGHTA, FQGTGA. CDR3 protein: CASSPGTLNTGELFF. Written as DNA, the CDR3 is TGTGCCAGCAGCCCTGGGACATTGAACACCGGGGAGCTGTTTTTT. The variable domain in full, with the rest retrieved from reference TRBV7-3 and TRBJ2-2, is GAGVSQTPSNKVTEKGKYVELRCDPISGHTALYWYRQSLGQGPEFLIYFQGTGAADDSGLPNDRFFAVRPEGSVSTLKIQRTERGDSAVYLCASSPGTLNTGELFFGEGSRLTVL.

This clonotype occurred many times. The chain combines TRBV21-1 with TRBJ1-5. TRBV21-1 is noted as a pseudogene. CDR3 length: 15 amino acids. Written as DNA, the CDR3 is TGTGCCAGCACCACAGACCCGCAGGGAGGGCAGCCCCAGCATTTT. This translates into CASTTDPQGGQPQHF.

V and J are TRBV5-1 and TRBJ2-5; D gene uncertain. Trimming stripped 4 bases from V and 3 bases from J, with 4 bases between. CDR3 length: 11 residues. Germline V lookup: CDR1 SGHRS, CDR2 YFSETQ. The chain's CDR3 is CASSEEETQYF. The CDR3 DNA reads TGCGCCAGCAGCGAGGAAGAGACCCAGTACTTC. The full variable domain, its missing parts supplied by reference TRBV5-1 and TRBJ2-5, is KAGVTQTPRYLIKTRGQQVTLSCSPISGHRSVSWYQQTPGQGLQFLFEYFSETQRNKGNFPGRFSGRQFSNSRSEMNVSTLELGDSALYLCASSEEETQYFGPGTRLLVL.

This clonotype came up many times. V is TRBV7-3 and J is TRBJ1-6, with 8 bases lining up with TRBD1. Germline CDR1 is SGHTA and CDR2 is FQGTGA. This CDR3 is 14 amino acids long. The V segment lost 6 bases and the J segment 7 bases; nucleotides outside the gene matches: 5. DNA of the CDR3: TGTGCCAGCAGGGGCGGACAGGGCAATTCACCCCTCCACTTT. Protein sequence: CASRGGQGNSPLHF.

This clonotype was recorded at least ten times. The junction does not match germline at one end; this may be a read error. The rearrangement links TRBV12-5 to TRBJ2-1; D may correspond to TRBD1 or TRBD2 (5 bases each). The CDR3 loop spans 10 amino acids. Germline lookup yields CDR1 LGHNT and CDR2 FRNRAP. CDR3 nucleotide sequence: TGCGGGAAGCCAGGGCCTACAAGGTTCTTC. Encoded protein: CGKPGPTRFF.

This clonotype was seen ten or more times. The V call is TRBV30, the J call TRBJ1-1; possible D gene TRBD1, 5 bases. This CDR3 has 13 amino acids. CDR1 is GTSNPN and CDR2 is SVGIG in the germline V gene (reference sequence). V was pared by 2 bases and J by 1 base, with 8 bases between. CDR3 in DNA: TGTGCCTGGAGTAGACAGAAGAACACTGAAGCTTTCTTT. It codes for CAWSRQKNTEAFF.

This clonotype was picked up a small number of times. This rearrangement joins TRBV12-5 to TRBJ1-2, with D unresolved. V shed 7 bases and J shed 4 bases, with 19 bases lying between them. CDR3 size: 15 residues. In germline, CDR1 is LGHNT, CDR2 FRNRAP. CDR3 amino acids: CASAPPSGTRYGYTF. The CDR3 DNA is TGTGCTAGTGCCCCCCCTTCGGGCACCCGCTATGGCTACACCTTC.

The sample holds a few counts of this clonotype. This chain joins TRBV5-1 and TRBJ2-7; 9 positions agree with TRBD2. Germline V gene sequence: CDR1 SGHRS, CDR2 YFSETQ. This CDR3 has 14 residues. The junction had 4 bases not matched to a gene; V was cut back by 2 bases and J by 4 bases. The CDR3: CASSFGLAGYEQYF. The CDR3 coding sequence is TGCGCCAGCAGCTTCGGGCTAGCGGGATACGAGCAGTACTTC.

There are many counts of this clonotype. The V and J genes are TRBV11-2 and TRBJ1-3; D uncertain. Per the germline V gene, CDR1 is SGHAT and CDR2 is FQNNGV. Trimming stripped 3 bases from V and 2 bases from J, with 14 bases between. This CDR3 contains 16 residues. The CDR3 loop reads CASSFRLEKPGNTIYF. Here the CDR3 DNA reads TGTGCCAGCAGCTTCCGGTTGGAAAAGCCTGGAAACACCATATATTTT. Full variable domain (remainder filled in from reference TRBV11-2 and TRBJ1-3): EAGVAQSPRYKIIEKRQSVAFWCNPISGHATLYWYQQILGQGPKLLIQFQNNGVVDDSQLPKDRFSAERLKGVDSTLKIQPAKLEDSAVYLCASSFRLEKPGNTIYFGEGSWLTVV.

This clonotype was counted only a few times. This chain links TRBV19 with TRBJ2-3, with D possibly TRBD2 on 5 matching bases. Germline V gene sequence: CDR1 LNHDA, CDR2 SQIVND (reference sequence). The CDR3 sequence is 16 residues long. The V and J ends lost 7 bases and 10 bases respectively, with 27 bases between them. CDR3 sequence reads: CASTQTRRVSPSSQYF. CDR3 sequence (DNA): TGTGCCAGTACCCAAACGAGGCGGGTTAGTCCTAGTTCGCAGTATTTT.

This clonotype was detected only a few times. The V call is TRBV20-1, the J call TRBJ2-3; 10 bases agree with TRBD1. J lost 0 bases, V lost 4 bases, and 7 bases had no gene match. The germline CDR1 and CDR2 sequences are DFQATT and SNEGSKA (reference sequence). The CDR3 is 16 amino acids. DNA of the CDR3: TGCAGTGCTACCGCCGGGACAGGGGTTAGCACAGATACGCAGTATTTT. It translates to CSATAGTGVSTDTQYF.

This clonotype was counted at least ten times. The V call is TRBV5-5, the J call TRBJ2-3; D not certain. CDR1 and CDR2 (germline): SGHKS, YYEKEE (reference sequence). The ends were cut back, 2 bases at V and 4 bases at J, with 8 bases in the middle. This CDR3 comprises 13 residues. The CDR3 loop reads CASSFTVADTQYF. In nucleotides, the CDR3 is TGTGCCAGCAGCTTCACGGTGGCAGATACGCAGTATTTT.

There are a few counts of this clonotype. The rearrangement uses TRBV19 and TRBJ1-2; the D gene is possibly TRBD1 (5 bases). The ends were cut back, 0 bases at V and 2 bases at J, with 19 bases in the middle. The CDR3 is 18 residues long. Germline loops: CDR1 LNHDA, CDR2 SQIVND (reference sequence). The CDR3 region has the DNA TGTGCCAGTAGTATAGAGGCCCCGACGGAAGGGGCAAACTATGGCTACACCTTC. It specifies CASSIEAPTEGANYGYTF.

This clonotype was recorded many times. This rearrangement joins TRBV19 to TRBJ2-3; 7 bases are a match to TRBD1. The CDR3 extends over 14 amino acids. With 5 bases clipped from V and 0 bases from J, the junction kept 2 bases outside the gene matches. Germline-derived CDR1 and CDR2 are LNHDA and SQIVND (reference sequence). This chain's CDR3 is CASSRDSSTDTQYF. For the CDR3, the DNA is TGTGCCAGTAGTCGGGACAGTAGCACAGATACGCAGTATTTT.

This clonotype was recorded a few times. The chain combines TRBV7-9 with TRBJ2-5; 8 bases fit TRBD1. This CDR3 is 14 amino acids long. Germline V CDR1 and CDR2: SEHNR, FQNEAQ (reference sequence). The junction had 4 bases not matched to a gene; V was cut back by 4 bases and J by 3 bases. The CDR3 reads CASSSWTGKETQYF. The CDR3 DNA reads TGTGCCAGCAGCTCTTGGACAGGGAAAGAGACCCAGTACTTC.

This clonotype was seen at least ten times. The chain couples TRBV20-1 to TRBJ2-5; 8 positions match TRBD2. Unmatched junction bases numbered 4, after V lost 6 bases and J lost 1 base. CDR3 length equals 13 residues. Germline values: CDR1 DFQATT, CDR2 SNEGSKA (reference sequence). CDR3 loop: CSAPGLVQETQYF. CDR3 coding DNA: TGCAGTGCCCCGGGACTAGTCCAAGAGACCCAGTACTTC.

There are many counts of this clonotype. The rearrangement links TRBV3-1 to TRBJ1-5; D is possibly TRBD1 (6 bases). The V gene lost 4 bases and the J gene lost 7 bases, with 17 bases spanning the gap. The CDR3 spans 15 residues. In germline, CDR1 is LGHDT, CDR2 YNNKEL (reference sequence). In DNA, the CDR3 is TGTGCCAGCAGCCCCTCCCTGCAACAGGGACAGCCCCAGCATTTT. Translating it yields CASSPSLQQGQPQHF.

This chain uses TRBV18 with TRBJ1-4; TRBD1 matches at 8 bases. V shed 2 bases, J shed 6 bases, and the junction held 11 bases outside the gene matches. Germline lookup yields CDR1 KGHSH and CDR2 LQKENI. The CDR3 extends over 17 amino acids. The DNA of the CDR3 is TGTGCCAGCTCACCAGTAGGAGCGACAGGGGCTGATGAAAAACTGTTTTTT. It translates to CASSPVGATGADEKLFF.

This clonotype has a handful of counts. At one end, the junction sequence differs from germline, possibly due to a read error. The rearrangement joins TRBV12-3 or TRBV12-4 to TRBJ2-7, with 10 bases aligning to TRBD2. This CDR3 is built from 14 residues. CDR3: CASSLAGALYEQYF. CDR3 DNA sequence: TGTGCCAGCAGTCTAGCGGGGGCGCTATACGAGCAGTACTTC.

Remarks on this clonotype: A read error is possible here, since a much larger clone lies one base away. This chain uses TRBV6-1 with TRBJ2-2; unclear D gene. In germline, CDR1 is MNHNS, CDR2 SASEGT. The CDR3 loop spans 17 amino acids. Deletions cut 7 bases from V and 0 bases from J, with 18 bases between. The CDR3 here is CASKYDMGPSNTGELFF. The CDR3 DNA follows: TGTGCCAGCAAATACGACATGGGCCCTTCGAACACCGGGGAGCTGTTTTTT.

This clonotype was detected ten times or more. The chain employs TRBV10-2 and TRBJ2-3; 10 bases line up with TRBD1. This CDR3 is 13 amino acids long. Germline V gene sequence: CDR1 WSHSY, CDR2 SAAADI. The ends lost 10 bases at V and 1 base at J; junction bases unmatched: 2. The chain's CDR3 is CATGTGGTDTQYF. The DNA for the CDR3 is TGCGCCACCGGGACAGGGGGCACAGATACGCAGTATTTT.

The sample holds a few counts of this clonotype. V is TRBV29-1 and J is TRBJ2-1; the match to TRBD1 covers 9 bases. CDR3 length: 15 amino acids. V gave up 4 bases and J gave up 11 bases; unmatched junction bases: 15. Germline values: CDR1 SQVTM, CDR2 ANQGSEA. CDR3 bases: TGCAGCGTTGGGTCCACCGGGACAGGGAGGTTTCAGCAGTTCTTC. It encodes CSVGSTGTGRFQQFF.

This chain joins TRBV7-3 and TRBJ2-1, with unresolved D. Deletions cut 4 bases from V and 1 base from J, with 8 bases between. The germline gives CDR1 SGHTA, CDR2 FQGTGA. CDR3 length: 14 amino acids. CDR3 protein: CASSSHLSYNEQFF. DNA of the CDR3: TGTGCCAGCAGCTCCCATCTATCCTACAATGAGCAGTTCTTC. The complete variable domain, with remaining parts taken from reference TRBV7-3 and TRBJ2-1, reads GAGVSQTPSNKVTEKGKYVELRCDPISGHTALYWYRQSLGQGPEFLIYFQGTGAADDSGLPNDRFFAVRPEGSVSTLKIQRTERGDSAVYLCASSSHLSYNEQFFGPGTRLTVL.

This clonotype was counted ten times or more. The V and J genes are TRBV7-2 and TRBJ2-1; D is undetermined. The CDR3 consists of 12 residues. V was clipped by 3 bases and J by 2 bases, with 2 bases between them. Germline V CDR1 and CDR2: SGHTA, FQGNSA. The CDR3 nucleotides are TGTGCCAGCAGCTTCGCCTACAATGAGCAGTTCTTC. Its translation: CASSFAYNEQFF.